This TCR beta chain stems from a study of blood T cell repertoires in COVID-19. Overall study context: Italy, Spain and the United States were the sources of the convalescent and acute COVID-19 samples. From T cells, B-cell-depleted T cells, or PBMCs came the material, which was cDNA or gDNA.

Study processing details: Amplification from reference gene primers served as the basis for estimated nucleated cell counts. The table came from immunoSEQ multiplex PCR; TCRdb's copy has only in-frame clones and leaves some out. For V, J and clone size, that table is used; D and trimming come from the DNA. Here the sample spans 10,000 to 15,000 clones, approximately 85% being singletons. This clone appeared a single time. The sequenced material came from peripheral blood. This clonotype was obtained from a human donor in a cohort sampled during active COVID-19.

The CDR3 DNA reads TGTGCCAGCAGCGCGACCGGGGGTACCCAGTACTTC. Translated: CASSATGGTQYF. This rearrangement joins TRBV7-9 to TRBJ2-5, with a possible D match to TRBD2 (6 bases). Germline V gives CDR1 SEHNR, CDR2 FQNEAQ (reference sequence). V gave up 5 bases and J gave up 8 bases, with 12 bases separating them. The CDR3 covers 12 residues.